This TCR beta chain was recovered during a study of T cells in Graves' hyperthyroidism and ophthalmopathy. Overall study: Peripheral blood was taken when the disease was first diagnosed, before any treatment began. General study findings and limits: Most clonotypes that expanded in the thyroid above 0.001 also showed up in blood.

Amplification yielded TCR beta CDR3 regions, with RNA transcripts as the source. The study used the HTBI primer set for a first-round RT-PCR of the TCR CDR3. One entry per CDR3 protein results from TCRdb running MiXCR on the multiplex PCR reads. The table records fewer than 700,000 distinct CDR3 sequences, over 15% of them present only once. On this clonotype itself: Its antigen is currently unknown.

Subjects with ophthalmopathy showed a Clinical Activity Score no lower than 3, a NOSPECS grade no lower than 4, and a duration shorter than 3 months. The diagnostic basis comprised clinical symptoms, serum thyroxine and TRAb, thyroid ultrasound and orbital computed tomography. Looked up from germline, CDR1 is SEHNR and CDR2 is FQNEAQ (reference sequence). The CDR3 totals 16 residues. Unmatched junction bases numbered 10, after V lost 3 bases and J lost 4 bases. Input material: blood. This receptor was identified in a woman aged 18-29 years with Graves' ophthalmopathy. V usage is TRBV7-9 and J usage is TRBJ2-3; 7 nucleotides line up with TRBD2. The DNA of the CDR3 is TGTGCCAGCAGCTTTTGGAGGCGGGAGTTTGCAGATACGCAGTATTTT. This gives the protein CASSFWRREFADTQYF.